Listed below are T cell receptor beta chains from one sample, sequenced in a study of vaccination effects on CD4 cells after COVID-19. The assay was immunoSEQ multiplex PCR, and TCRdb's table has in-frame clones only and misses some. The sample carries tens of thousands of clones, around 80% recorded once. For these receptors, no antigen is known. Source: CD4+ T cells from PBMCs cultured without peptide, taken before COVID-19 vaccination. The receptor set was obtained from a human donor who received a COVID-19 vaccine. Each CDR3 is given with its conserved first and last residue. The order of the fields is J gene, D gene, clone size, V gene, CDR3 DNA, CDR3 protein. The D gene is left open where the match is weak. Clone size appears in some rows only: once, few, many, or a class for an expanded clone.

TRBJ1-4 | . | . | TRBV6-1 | TGTGCCAGCAGAGAAATTAACAGGGCAACTAATGAAAAACTGTTTTTT | CASREINRATNEKLFF
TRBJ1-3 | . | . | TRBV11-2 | TGTGCCAGCAGCCAACGGACGACGGCCCCGGGGATCAATTCCCCGGCTCCCTATTTT | CASSQRTTAPGINSPAPYF
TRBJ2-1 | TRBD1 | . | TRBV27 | TGTGCCAGCAGAAGGACAGGGCGGGATGAGCAGTTCTTC | CASRRTGRDEQFF
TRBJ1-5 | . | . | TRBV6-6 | TGTGCCAGCAGTTATTCCCCCCAACAGCCCCAGCATTTT | CASSYSPQQPQHF
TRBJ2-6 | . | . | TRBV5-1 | TGCGCCAGCAGCTTGGGGGGGAGCTCTGGGGCCAACGTCCTGACTTTC | CASSLGGSSGANVLTF
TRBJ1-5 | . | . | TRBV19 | TGTGCCAGTAGTATAGATCTGGGCCCGCGTAGCAATCAGCCCCAGCATTTT | CASSIDLGPRSNQPQHF
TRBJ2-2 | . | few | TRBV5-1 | TGCGCCAGCAATTCTGAAAGTCCTAACACCGGGGAGCTGTTTTTT | CASNSESPNTGELFF
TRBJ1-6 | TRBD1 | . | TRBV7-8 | TGTGCCAGCAGAGCACCGGGACAGCTACTTTCACCCCTCCACTTT | CASRAPGQLLSPLHF
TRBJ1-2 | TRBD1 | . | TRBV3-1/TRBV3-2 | TGTGCCAGCAGCGTGACAGGGGCTGGCTACACCTTC | CASSVTGAGYTF
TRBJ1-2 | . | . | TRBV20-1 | TGCAGTGCTAGTACCGCGGGCTACACCTTC | CSASTAGYTF
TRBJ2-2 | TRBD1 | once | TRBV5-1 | TGCGCCAGCAGTTCACGATCAGGGGGCGACGGCGGGGAGCTGTTTTTT | CASSSRSGGDGGELFF
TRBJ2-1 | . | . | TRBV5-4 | TGTGCCAGCAGTACGACTGGGGCTAGCTCCTACAATGAGCAGTTCTTC | CASSTTGASSYNEQFF
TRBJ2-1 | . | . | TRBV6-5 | TGTGCCAGCTCTTCCTCCTCAGGTCGGTACAATGAGCAGTTCTTC | CASSSSSGRYNEQFF
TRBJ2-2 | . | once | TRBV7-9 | TGTGCCAGCAGCCTACGGACTTATGACACCGGGGAGCTGTTTTTT | CASSLRTYDTGELFF
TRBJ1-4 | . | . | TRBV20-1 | TGCAGTGCTAACCGGGGCGAAAAACTGTTTTTT | CSANRGEKLFF
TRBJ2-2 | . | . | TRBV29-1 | TGCAGCGTTGAAGATCACGCAGGGCGGGCCGGGGAGCTGTTTTTT | CSVEDHAGRAGELFF
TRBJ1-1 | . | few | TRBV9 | TGTGCCAGCAGCGTAGCCGGCGGACAGACAGGTGAAGCTTTCTTT | CASSVAGGQTGEAFF
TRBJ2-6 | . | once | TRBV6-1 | TGTGCCAGCAGTGGGGGGGTCCTCTCTGGGGCCAACGTCCTGACTTTC | CASSGGVLSGANVLTF
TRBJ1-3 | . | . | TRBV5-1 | TGCGCCAGCAGCCCCTTTGAAGGGCGCGGAAACACCATATATTTT | CASSPFEGRGNTIYF
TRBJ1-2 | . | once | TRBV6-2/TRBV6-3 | TGTGCCAGCAGTTATAACAGGGAAAACCATGGCTACACCTTC | CASSYNRENHGYTF
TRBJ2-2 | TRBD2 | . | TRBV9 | TGTGCCAGCAGCGCCCTCGGGACCGGGACTAGCGGGGGTACTCGAGCCGGGGAGCTGTTTTTT | CASSALGTGTSGGTRAGELFF
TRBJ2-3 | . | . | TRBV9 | TGTGCCAGCAGCGTATCCGGTAGAGATACGCAGTATTTT | CASSVSGRDTQYF
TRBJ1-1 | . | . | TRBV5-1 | TGCGCCAGCAGCTTGTCCCCCTCTCTCAGGAACACTGAAGCTTTCTTT | CASSLSPSLRNTEAFF
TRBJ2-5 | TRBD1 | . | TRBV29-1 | TGCAGCGCCTGGACAGGGGGCGCAGAGACCCAGTACTTC | CSAWTGGAETQYF
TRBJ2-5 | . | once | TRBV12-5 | TGTGCTAGTGGTTCAGGAGGGACCCAGTACTTC | CASGSGGTQYF
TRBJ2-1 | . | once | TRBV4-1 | TGCGCCAGCAGCCATGAACGGGACTACAATGAGCAGTTCTTC | CASSHERDYNEQFF
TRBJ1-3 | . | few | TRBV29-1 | TGCAGCGTTACCACGGTGGGGAACACCATATATTTT | CSVTTVGNTIYF
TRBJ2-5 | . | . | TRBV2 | TGTGCCAGCAGTGGGAGGGGGCAAGAGACCCAGTACTTC | CASSGRGQETQYF
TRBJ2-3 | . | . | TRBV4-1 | TGCGCCAGCAGCCGACGGACAGCCTACACAGATACGCAGTATTTT | CASSRRTAYTDTQYF
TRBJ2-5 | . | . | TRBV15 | TGTGCCACCAGCAGAGCGGGAAGCCTTCAAGAGACCCAGTACTTC | CATSRAGSLQETQYF
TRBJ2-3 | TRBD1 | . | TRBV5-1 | TGCGCCAGCAGGTGGACAGGGGGTCCCACAGATACGCAGTATTTT | CASRWTGGPTDTQYF
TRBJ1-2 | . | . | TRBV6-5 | TGTGCCAGCACTCGTCAGGGGACTAACTATGGCTACACCTTC | CASTRQGTNYGYTF
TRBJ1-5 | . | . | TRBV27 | TGTGCCAGCAGTTTAACCCCAGGGGACAATCAGCCCCAGCATTTT | CASSLTPGDNQPQHF
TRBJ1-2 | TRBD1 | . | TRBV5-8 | TGTGCCAGCAGCTTGCCCGGGACAGGGGATGTTGGCTACACCTTC | CASSLPGTGDVGYTF
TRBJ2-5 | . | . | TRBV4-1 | TGCGCCAGCAGCCGCCAGGGGGGACACGAGGGGGAGACCCAGTACTTC | CASSRQGGHEGETQYF
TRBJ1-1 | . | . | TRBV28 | TGTGCCAGCAAACCCCCGAACACTGAAGCTTTCTTT | CASKPPNTEAFF
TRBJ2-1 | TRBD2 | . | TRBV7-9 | TGTGCCAGCAGCCGCTGGGGGGGGTTACATGAGCAGTTCTTC | CASSRWGGLHEQFF
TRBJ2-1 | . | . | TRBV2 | TGTGCCAGCAGTCCGGACATACGCCTTAACAATGAGCAGTTCTTC | CASSPDIRLNNEQFF
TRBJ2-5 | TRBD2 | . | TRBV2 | TGTGCCAGCAGGGAGCGCCGGGCTGGGCGGGGGGTACAAGAGACCCAGTACTTC | CASRERRAGRGVQETQYF
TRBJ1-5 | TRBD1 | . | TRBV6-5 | TGTGCCAGCAGTTACGACAGGGGGAATCAGCCCCAGCATTTT | CASSYDRGNQPQHF
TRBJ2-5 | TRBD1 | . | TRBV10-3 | TGTGCCATCAGACAGGGGGCCCAAGAGACCCAGTACTTC | CAIRQGAQETQYF
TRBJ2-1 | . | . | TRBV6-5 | TGTGCCAGCAGTTCAGGCTACTCTACCTACAATGAGCAGTTCTTC | CASSSGYSTYNEQFF
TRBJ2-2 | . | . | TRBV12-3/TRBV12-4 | TGTGCCAGCAGTTTAGGACGTACCGGGGAGCTGTTTTTT | CASSLGRTGELFF
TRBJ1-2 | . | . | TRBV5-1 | TGCGCCAGCAGCTTGGGGGGTAGACCGGCTGACTATGGCTACACCTTC | CASSLGGRPADYGYTF
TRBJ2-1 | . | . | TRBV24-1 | TGTGCCACCAGTGATTTGACCGTTAGCTCCTACAATGAGCAGTTCTTC | CATSDLTVSSYNEQFF
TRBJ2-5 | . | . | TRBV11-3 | TGTGCCAGCAGCTCCGACCGACAAGAGACCCAGTACTTC | CASSSDRQETQYF
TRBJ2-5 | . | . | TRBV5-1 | TGCGCCAGCAGCTTTGACAGGCAGGAGACCCAGTACTTC | CASSFDRQETQYF
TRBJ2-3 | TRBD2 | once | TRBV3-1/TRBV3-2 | TGTGCCAGCACAAGACTAGCGGGGGGGCCGAGCACAGATACGCAGTATTTT | CASTRLAGGPSTDTQYF
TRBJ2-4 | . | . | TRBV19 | TGTGCCAGTAGTATTGGGTTAGAAAGGGCCAAAAACATTCAGTACTTC | CASSIGLERAKNIQYF
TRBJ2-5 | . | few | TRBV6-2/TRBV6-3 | TGTGCCAGCAGTTTGGGCTGGCAGCGGACCCAGTACTTC | CASSLGWQRTQYF
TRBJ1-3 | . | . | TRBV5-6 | TGTGCCAGCAGCGCCGGCAAGGGGCCCTCTGGAAACACCATATATTTT | CASSAGKGPSGNTIYF